This section outlines one T cell receptor beta chain sequence together with its context. There is no known antigen for this receptor. Base-call qualities are not available, and no considerably larger clone is one nucleotide away. This sample stems from a study of blood T cell repertoires in COVID-19 (dated by TCRdb to the early 2020s). Notes on the research overall: The collaborator samples originated in the United States, Italy and Spain and spanned the acute and convalescent phases of COVID-19. Nearly every sample came with metadata listing a de-identified subject ID, COVID-19 status, age in years and sex. The samples were drawn from the first 160 participants of the ongoing ImmuneRACE study and from some 1,300 subjects provided by 6 global collaborators. The dataset comprised deeply sampled blood TCRbeta repertoires from subjects exposed to, actively infected with, or recovered from COVID-19. The material from the prospective study consisted of cDNA or gDNA derived from T cells, B-cell-depleted T cells, or PBMCs. The repertoires were made available in a free public database intended to serve as a resource for research on the immune response to SARS-CoV-2. Where available, HLA class I and class II types were obtained from metadata supplied by the sample provider rather than from assay-based typing.

Taken from cysteine to phenylalanine, the CDR3 has 15 residues. The CDR3 DNA has 45 bases and is translated from base 1. The germline V gene sets CDR1 to SGDLS and CDR2 to YYNGEE. Trimming takes 2 bases off V and 4 bases off J; junction bases not matched to a gene: 4. TCRbeta CDR3 regions were amplified from genomic DNA using the immunoSEQ Assay, a bias-controlled multiplex PCR. Under the source paper's analysis protocol: The number of nucleated cells in each sample was estimated from the amplification of reference gene primers within the assay. To quantify the absolute abundance of each unique TCRbeta CDR3 rearrangement, sequence reads were collapsed and filtered. For each sample, productive Simpson clonality was calculated as the square root of Simpson's diversity index across productive rearrangements. As stored in TCRdb, this immuneACCESS dataset retains in-frame rearrangements with V and J assigned. A fraction of the clones does not appear; measured against another copy, unresolved V genes explain less than half of the discrepancy, and the remainder lacks a known reason. From that table come the V and J calls and clone size; the DNA was used to work out D and trimming. This sample lists some 150,000 clones; over 75% were detected once. The top ten constitute around 0.63% of the sample.

One collaborating source in Seattle enrolled patients during active infection and followed them longitudinally through the course of disease. Each collaborating institution followed its own protocols to collect whole blood in K2EDTA tubes. Collaborator samples were shipped for TCRbeta analysis as frozen whole blood, isolated PBMCs, or DNA extracted from either sample type. The paper's findings and limits, for the study overall: The amount of clinical and demographic metadata varied by source and participant and was provided uncurated.

The sequence was collected from a man in his sixties with COVID-19, enrolled during active disease. The sequence links TRBV9 to TRBJ2-1, and TRBD1 aligns with 9 junction nucleotides. Sequenced sample: peripheral blood. The DNA sequence is TGTGCCAGCAGCGTCTACAGGGGGCAATACAATGAGCAGTTCTTC. This is translated as CASSVYRGQYNEQFF.